The source of this TCR beta chain is a study of T cell repertoires in cytomegalovirus infection. Using its own MiXCR run on the reads, TCRdb lists one record per CDR3 protein. Seen here are around 450,000 distinct CDR3 sequences, around 32% observed once, and the top ten hold approximately 13%. This clonotype was seen a handful of times. The CDR3 is 15 residues long. Germline CDR1 and CDR2: LNHNV and YYDKDF (reference sequence). Trimming pared 0 bases from V and 6 bases from J, leaving 12 bases between. Sample: PBMCs. The clonotype was recovered from a human donor in good health (CMV status not recorded). Some clones in this sample may be carry-over from other donors' samples. This chain connects TRBV15 to TRBJ1-5; D unclear. The CDR3 loop is CATSRDVLGGQPQHF. In DNA, the CDR3 is TGTGCCACCAGCAGAGATGTACTCGGCGGTCAGCCCCAGCATTTT.